The T cell receptor beta chain under discussion was sequenced for a study of glioma-infiltrating T cells. Whole-study results and caveats: Only very few CDR3 sequences appeared in both tissue and blood. Patients with low tissue-blood divergence carried a signature set of shared blood CDR3 motifs.

The ends were cut back, 8 bases at V and 1 base at J, with 11 bases in the middle. Germline lookup yields CDR1 DFQATT and CDR2 SNEGSKA (reference sequence). The CDR3 consists of 13 residues. Using RNA template, CDR3s of TCR alpha and beta were amplified with iRepertoire arm-PCR. For one-step reverse transcription and amplification, 100-400 ng of tissue mRNA or PBMC total RNA was used. TCRdb ran MiXCR on the multiplex PCR reads and lists one entry per CDR3 protein. Here the sample spans more than 300,000 distinct CDR3 sequences, roughly two fifths being singletons. Regarding this clonotype: Its specificity is not known. Being one base from a much bigger clone, this may be a read error.

Sequences were obtained from glioma tissue, nonneoplastic brain tissue, or PBMCs (not recorded which). This clonotype originated in a human donor with low-grade glioma or glioblastoma, undergoing nonglioma brain surgery, or in good health (not recorded which). This chain joins TRBV20-1 and TRBJ2-2; D unclear. CDR3 nucleotide sequence: TGCAGTCTAGGGCCAGAGAACACCGGGGAGCTGTTTTTT. Protein sequence: CSLGPENTGELFF.